These 20 T cell receptor beta chains share one sample of origin, sequenced in a study of shared clonotypes between healthy human individuals. Sequencing was performed with immunoSEQ multiplex PCR; in TCRdb, only in-frame clones are kept and a portion is missing. Of about half a million clones listed, about 72% are singletons. Sequencing was performed on PBMCs. The origin of the receptors is a woman aged 40 to 50 in good health. Some clones in this sample may be carry-over from other donors' samples.

This clone was seen only a few times. The chain recombines TRBV7-2 with TRBJ1-2; no definite D call. Germline lookup yields CDR1 SGHTA and CDR2 FQGNSA. The CDR3 spans 13 residues. With 3 bases removed from V and 3 bases from J, the gap between germline ends came to 8 bases. The CDR3 region is CASSFRADYGYTF. In nucleotides, the CDR3 is TGTGCCAGCAGCTTTCGGGCAGACTATGGCTACACCTTC. Supplemented by reference TRBV7-2 and TRBJ1-2, the full variable domain reads GAGVSQSPSNKVTEKGKDVELRCDPISGHTALYWYRQSLGQGLEFLIYFQGNSAPDKSGLPSDRFSAERTGGSVSTLTIQRTQQEDSAVYLCASSFRADYGYTFGSGTRLTVV.

V and J are TRBV18 and TRBJ1-5, with TRBD1 as a possible D gene (6 bases). The CDR3 is made up of 15 amino acids. Germline lookup yields CDR1 KGHSH and CDR2 LQKENI. Trimming took off 3 bases at V and 3 bases at J, with 12 bases between the two ends. The CDR3 reads CASSPTGGNNQPQHF. The CDR3 DNA reads as TGTGCCAGCTCACCGACAGGAGGCAACAATCAGCCCCAGCATTTT. The full variable domain, in which reference TRBV18 and TRBJ1-5 provide the parts outside the CDR3, is NAGVMQNPRHLVRRRGQEARLRCSPMKGHSHVYWYRQLPEEGLKFMVYLQKENIIDESGMPKERFSAEFPKEGPSILRIQQVVRGDSAAYFCASSPTGGNNQPQHFGDGTRLSIL.

This rearrangement joins TRBV18 to TRBJ2-7; 12 bases match TRBD1. The CDR3 is made up of 15 amino acids. V trimming: 6 bases; J trimming: 3 bases; junction bases outside the gene matches: 6. Germline V lookup: CDR1 KGHSH, CDR2 LQKENI. The CDR3 protein is CASSSGQGAYYEQYF. The CDR3 coding sequence is TGTGCCAGCTCGTCGGGACAGGGGGCTTACTACGAGCAGTACTTC. Based on the CDR3 plus reference TRBV18 and TRBJ2-7, the full variable domain is NAGVMQNPRHLVRRRGQEARLRCSPMKGHSHVYWYRQLPEEGLKFMVYLQKENIIDESGMPKERFSAEFPKEGPSILRIQQVVRGDSAAYFCASSSGQGAYYEQYFGPGTRLTVT.

The chain joins TRBV6-5 to TRBJ2-3; TRBD2 might be the D (5 bases). The V gene's germline CDR1 is MNHEY and CDR2 SVGAGI. V shed 0 bases and J shed 2 bases, with 9 bases lying between them. The CDR3 is made up of 15 amino acids. In DNA form, the CDR3 reads TGTGCCAGCAGTTACTCGCGGAGGACCACAGATACGCAGTATTTT. Its protein is CASSYSRRTTDTQYF.

The V call is TRBV2, the J call TRBJ2-3; the match to TRBD2 covers 7 bases. With V trimmed by 2 bases and J by 2 bases, 4 bases remained unmatched. The CDR3 has 15 amino acids. CDR1 is SNHLY, CDR2 FYNNEI, per germline. The CDR3 DNA sequence: TGTGCCAGCAGTGAACTGCGGGGGTTCACAGATACGCAGTATTTT. As protein: CASSELRGFTDTQYF.

V and J are TRBV5-4 and TRBJ1-2, with D tentatively TRBD1 (5 bases). The CDR3 contains 13 residues. Looked up from germline, CDR1 is SGHNT and CDR2 is YYREEE (reference sequence). The ends were cut back, 2 bases at V and 8 bases at J, with 13 bases in the middle. CDR3 bases: TGTGCCAGCAGCTTATATGGGGCGGAGGGCTACACCTTC. Residues: CASSLYGAEGYTF.

This chain uses TRBV28 with TRBJ1-6, with TRBD1 matching 11 bases. Germline lookup yields CDR1 MDHEN and CDR2 SYDVKM. This CDR3 has 15 amino acids. The trim removed 5 bases at V and 6 bases at J, leaving 3 bases unmatched. The DNA for the CDR3 is TGTGCCAGCAGTCGCGGGACAGGGGGTAATTCACCCCTCCACTTT. Translation: CASSRGTGGNSPLHF.

The chain uses TRBV5-1 and TRBJ1-2, with no clear D. The V gene's germline CDR1 is SGHRS and CDR2 YFSETQ. The V end was cut by 4 bases, the J end by 8 bases, with 12 bases between. This CDR3 has 12 residues. This CDR3 is CASSPQLGGYTF. CDR3 nucleotides: TGCGCCAGCAGCCCACAGCTCGGGGGCTACACCTTC.

This chain uses TRBV5-6 with TRBJ2-4; TRBD1 aligns across 8 bases. Trimming at V came to 4 bases and at J to 8 bases, leaving 14 bases not matched to a gene. The germline CDR1 and CDR2 sequences are SGHDT and YYEEEE. The CDR3 length is 16 residues. CDR3 residues: CASSTTQTGDEDIQYF. CDR3 nucleotides: TGTGCCAGCAGCACCACTCAGACAGGGGACGAGGACATTCAGTACTTC. Drawing the rest from reference TRBV5-6 and TRBJ2-4, the complete variable domain is DAGVTQSPTHLIKTRGQQVTLRCSPKSGHDTVSWYQQALGQGPQFIFQYYEEEERQRGNFPDRFSGHQFPNYSSELNVNALLLGDSALYLCASSTTQTGDEDIQYFGAGTRLSVL.

About this clone itself: It is unclear where the CDR3 begins or ends on the DNA, so no DNA is shown, and the CDR3 is as TCRdb lists it. The genes are TRBV21-1 and TRBJ1-1. TRBV21-1 is labeled a pseudogene. The CDR3 adds up to 16 amino acids, both ends counted. The CDR3 here is CASSKDVGTGAPEAFF.

J is TRBJ1-2 and V is TRBV7-2, with TRBD1 matching 7 bases. The CDR3 sequence is 15 residues long. The germline V gene has CDR1 SGHTA and CDR2 FQGNSA. The V segment lost 2 bases and the J segment 1 base; nucleotides outside the gene matches: 4. CDR3: CASSLQSGGNYGYTF. CDR3 nucleotide sequence: TGTGCCAGCAGCTTACAATCAGGGGGTAACTATGGCTACACCTTC.

The chain couples TRBV19 to TRBJ1-2; 9 positions match TRBD1. Germline V gives CDR1 LNHDA, CDR2 SQIVND (reference sequence). Trimming at V came to 4 bases and at J to 5 bases, leaving 17 bases not matched to a gene. The CDR3 is made up of 18 amino acids. CDR3 protein: CASSTVLRLTGGGYGYTF. CDR3 bases: TGTGCCAGTAGTACCGTTCTCCGTTTGACAGGGGGAGGATATGGCTACACCTTC.

The rearrangement links TRBV5-5 to TRBJ2-5; D possibly matches TRBD1 or TRBD2 (5 bases each). V gave up 4 bases and J gave up 5 bases, with 18 bases separating them. This CDR3 has 15 amino acids. The germline V gene has CDR1 SGHKS and CDR2 YYEKEE (reference sequence). The DNA of the CDR3 is TGTGCCAGCAGCCGAGGGACCCCTCGAACTGAGACCCAGTACTTC. Its protein product is CASSRGTPRTETQYF.

V is TRBV25-1 and J is TRBJ2-1; no clear D. The CDR3 runs to 13 residues. CDR1 and CDR2 from the germline V gene are MGHDK and SYGVNS. The V end was cut by 2 bases, the J end by 5 bases, with 7 bases between. The CDR3 loop is CASSELADNEQFF. CDR3 DNA: TGTGCCAGCAGTGAACTCGCGGACAATGAGCAGTTCTTC.

This chain links TRBV28 with TRBJ2-1; the match to TRBD2 covers 9 bases. Trimming removed 3 bases from V and 9 bases from J; junction bases left unmatched: 9. This CDR3 contains 15 residues. Germline V gives CDR1 MDHEN, CDR2 SYDVKM. The CDR3 protein is CASSLGRGRAGEQFF. In nucleotides, the CDR3 is TGTGCCAGCAGTTTGGGTCGCGGGAGGGCCGGTGAGCAGTTCTTC.

J is TRBJ2-1 and V is TRBV7-9; no clear D. Germline V gene data show CDR1 as SEHNR and CDR2 as FQNEAQ (reference sequence). V was cut by 0 bases and J by 8 bases, with 17 bases left in between. This CDR3 is built from 16 residues. CDR3 nucleotides: TGTGCCAGCAGCTTAGCCCTCGGTTACAGTCCCCATGAGCAGTTCTTC. Translation gives CASSLALGYSPHEQFF.

On this clone: The germline gene is not matched at one end of the junction; a read error may be the cause. The rearrangement uses TRBV29-1 and TRBJ2-6, with TRBD1 matching over 7 bases. From germline, CDR1 is SQVTM and CDR2 ANQGSEA. The CDR3 consists of 15 residues. CDR3: CSVYLQGTGANVPTF. As DNA, the CDR3 is TGCAGCGTTTATTTACAGGGGACCGGTGCCAACGTCCCGACTTTC.

As for this clone: A much larger clone lies a single base off, so this may be a read error. V gene TRBV6-1 combines with J gene TRBJ2-5, with 10 bases that match TRBD2. Germline CDR1 reads MNHNS; CDR2 reads SASEGT. The CDR3 has 15 residues. The CDR3 bases are TGTGCCGGCAGTGACCTAGCGGGAGACCAAGAGACCCAGTACTTC. This codes for CAGSDLAGDQETQYF.

The V and J genes are TRBV2 and TRBJ1-3, with D possibly matching TRBD1 (6 bases). The germline V and J ends were trimmed by 5 bases and 2 bases, with 10 bases remaining between them. The germline V gene encodes CDR1 SNHLY and CDR2 FYNNEI. The CDR3 loop spans 14 amino acids. CDR3 DNA sequence: TGTGCCAGCAGTAACAGGGCTGCTGGAAACACCATATATTTT. Translation: CASSNRAAGNTIYF.

This sequence joins TRBV11-2 and TRBJ1-5; D remains ambiguous. Per the germline V gene, CDR1 is SGHAT and CDR2 is FQNNGV. This CDR3 has 13 residues. Trimming stripped 2 bases from V and 5 bases from J, with 7 bases between. CDR3 loop: CASSLNFDQPQHF. DNA for the CDR3: TGTGCCAGCAGCTTAAATTTTGATCAGCCCCAGCATTTT.